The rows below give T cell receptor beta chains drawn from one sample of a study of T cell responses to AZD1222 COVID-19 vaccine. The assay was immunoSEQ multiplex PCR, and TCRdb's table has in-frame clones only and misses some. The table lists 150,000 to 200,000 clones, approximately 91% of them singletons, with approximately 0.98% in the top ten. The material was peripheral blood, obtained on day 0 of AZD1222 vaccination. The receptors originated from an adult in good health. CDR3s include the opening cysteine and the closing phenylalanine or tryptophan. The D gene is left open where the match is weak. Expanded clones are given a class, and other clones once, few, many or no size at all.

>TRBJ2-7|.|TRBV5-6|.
TGTGCCAGCAGCTTGACAGAAGTTGAGCAGTACTTC
CASSLTEVEQYF
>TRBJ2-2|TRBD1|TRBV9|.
TGTGCCAGCAGCGTAGCCGGGACAGGGTTCTTGCCGAACACCGGGGAGCTGTTTTTT
CASSVAGTGFLPNTGELFF
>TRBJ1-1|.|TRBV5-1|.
TGCGCCAGCAGTACTGGACAGAACACTGAAGCTTTCTTT
CASSTGQNTEAFF
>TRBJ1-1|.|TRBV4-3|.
TGCGCCAGCAGCTCTTACCCAGGGAGTACTGAAGCTTTCTTT
CASSSYPGSTEAFF
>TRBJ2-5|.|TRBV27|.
TGTGCCAGCAGTCCCCTTCGAGTATCCGTACTGGGGGAGACCCAGTACTTC
CASSPLRVSVLGETQYF
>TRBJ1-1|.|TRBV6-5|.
TGTGCCAGCAGTTACGGCCCAGACTTTGAAGCTTTCTTT
CASSYGPDFEAFF
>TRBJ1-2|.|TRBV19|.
TGTGCCAGTAGTATAGGTGTTGGGGCAGCCAGTGTCGACACCTTC
CASSIGVGAASVDTF
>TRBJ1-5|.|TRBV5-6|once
TGTGCCAGCAGCCTCGCGGGGGACAATCAGCCCCAGCATTTT
CASSLAGDNQPQHF
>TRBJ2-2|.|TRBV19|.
TGTGCCAGTAGTAGTCTCGCAAACACCGGGGAGCTGTTTTTT
CASSSLANTGELFF
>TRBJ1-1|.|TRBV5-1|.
TGCGCCAGCAGCTTGGCCGGACAGAGATACACTGAAGCTTTCTTT
CASSLAGQRYTEAFF
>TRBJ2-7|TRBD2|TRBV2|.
TGTGCCAGCGATGGGACTAGCGGGGGGCCCACCTACGAGCAGTACTTC
CASDGTSGGPTYEQYF
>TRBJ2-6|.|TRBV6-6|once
TGTGCCAGCAGTACCACCCGATCTGGGGCCAACGTCCTGACTTTC
CASSTTRSGANVLTF
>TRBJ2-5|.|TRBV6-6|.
TGTGCCACCCCACCCGAGGGGGAGACCCAGTACTTC
CATPPEGETQYF
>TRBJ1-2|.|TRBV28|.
TGTGCCAGCAGTTTCCCCTATAGCTCGTTGGATGGCTACACCTTC
CASSFPYSSLDGYTF
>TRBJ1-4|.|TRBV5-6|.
TGTGCCAGCACGAAACGGTGGATGGGTAATGAAAAACTGTTTTTT
CASTKRWMGNEKLFF
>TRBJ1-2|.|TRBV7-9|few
TGTGCCAGCAGCTTAGGGGCATCTTCGGATGGCTACACCTTC
CASSLGASSDGYTF
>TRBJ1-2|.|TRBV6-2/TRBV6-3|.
TGTGCCAGCAGTTACGCGAGAATGTCCACTAACTATGGCTACACCTTC
CASSYARMSTNYGYTF
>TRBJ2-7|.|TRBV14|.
TGTGCCAGCAGCCAAGAGTTGGGCTCCCACGAGCAGTACTTC
CASSQELGSHEQYF
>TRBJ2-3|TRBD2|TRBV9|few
TGTGCCAGCAGCGTAGCCCCGGGGGGACTAGCGGGGAACACAGATACGCAGTATTTT
CASSVAPGGLAGNTDTQYF
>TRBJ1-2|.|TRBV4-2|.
TGTGCCAGCAGCCAAGCCCAGGGGCGCACCTTC
CASSQAQGRTF
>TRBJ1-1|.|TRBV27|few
TGTGCCAGCAGTTTTTCAGGGGCGGGGAACACTGAAGCTTTCTTT
CASSFSGAGNTEAFF
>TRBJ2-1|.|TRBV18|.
TGTGCCAGCTCACCACAAGGGACCCAGCCTCATGAGCAGTTCTTC
CASSPQGTQPHEQFF
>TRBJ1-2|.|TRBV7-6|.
TGTGCCAGCAGCCCAGGGGATGAATATGGCTACACCTTC
CASSPGDEYGYTF
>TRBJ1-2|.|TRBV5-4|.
TGTGCCAGCAGCTCAATCAGGAATGAACAAAACTATGGCTACACCTTC
CASSSIRNEQNYGYTF
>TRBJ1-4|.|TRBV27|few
TGTGCCAGCAGTGCCCGGCAGGATCGAAATGAAAAACTGTTTTTT
CASSARQDRNEKLFF
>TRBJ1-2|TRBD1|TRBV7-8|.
TGTGCCAGCAGCTTAGTAAAGACAGGGGCCTATGGCTACACCTTC
CASSLVKTGAYGYTF